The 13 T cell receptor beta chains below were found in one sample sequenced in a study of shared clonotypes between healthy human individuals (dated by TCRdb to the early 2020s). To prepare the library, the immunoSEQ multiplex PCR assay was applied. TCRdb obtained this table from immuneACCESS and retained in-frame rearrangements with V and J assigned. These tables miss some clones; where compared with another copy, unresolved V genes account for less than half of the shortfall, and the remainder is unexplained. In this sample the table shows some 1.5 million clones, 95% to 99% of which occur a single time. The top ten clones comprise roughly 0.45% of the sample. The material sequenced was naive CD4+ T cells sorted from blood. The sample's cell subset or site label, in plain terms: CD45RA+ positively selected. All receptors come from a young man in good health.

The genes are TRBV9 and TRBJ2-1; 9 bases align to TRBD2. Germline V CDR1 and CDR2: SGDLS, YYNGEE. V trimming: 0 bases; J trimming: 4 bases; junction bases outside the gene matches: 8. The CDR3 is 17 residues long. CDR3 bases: TGTGCCAGCAGCGTAGAAGGAGCGGGAGGACGTTACAATGAGCAGTTCTTC. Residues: CASSVEGAGGRYNEQFF.

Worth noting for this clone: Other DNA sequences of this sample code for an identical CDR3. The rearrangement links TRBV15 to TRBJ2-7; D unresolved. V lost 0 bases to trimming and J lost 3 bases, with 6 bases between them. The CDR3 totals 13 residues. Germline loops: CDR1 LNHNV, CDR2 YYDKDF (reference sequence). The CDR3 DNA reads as TGTGCCACCAGCAGAGATAAGAGCTACGAGCAGTACTTC. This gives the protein CATSRDKSYEQYF.

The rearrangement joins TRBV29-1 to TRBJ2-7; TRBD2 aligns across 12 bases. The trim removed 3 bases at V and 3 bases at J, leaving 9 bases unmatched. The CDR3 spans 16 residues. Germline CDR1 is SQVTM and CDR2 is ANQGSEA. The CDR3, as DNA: TGCAGCGTTGAGGGGGGTCTAGCGGGAGGGAACTACGAGCAGTACTTC. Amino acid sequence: CSVEGGLAGGNYEQYF.

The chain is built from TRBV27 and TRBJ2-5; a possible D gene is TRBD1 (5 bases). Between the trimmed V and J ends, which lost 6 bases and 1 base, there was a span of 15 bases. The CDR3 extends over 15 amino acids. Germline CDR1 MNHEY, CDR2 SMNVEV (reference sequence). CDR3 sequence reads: CASSPRRQPQETQYF. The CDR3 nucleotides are TGTGCCAGCAGCCCTCGGAGACAGCCCCAAGAGACCCAGTACTTC.

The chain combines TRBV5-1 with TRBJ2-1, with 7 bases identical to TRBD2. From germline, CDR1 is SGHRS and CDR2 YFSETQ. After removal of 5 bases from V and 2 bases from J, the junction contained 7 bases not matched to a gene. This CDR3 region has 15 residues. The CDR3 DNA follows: TGCGCCAGCAGACCAGCGGGGATCCCCTACAATGAGCAGTTCTTC. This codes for CASRPAGIPYNEQFF.

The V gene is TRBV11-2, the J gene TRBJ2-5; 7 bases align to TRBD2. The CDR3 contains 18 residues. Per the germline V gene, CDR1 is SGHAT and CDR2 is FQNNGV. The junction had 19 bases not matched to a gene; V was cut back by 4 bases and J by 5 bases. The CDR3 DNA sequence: TGTGCCAGCAGCTCGGTAATCTGGAGGGAGGGCCTTAGGGAGACCCAGTACTTC. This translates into CASSSVIWREGLRETQYF. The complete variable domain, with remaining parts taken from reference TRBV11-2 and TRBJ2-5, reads EAGVAQSPRYKIIEKRQSVAFWCNPISGHATLYWYQQILGQGPKLLIQFQNNGVVDDSQLPKDRFSAERLKGVDSTLKIQPAKLEDSAVYLCASSSVIWREGLRETQYFGPGTRLLVL.

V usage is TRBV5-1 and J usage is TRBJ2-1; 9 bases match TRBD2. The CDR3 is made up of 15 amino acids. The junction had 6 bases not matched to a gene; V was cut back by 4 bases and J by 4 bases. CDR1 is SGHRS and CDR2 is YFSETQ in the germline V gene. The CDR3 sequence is CASSLSGREYNEQFF. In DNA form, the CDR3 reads TGCGCCAGCAGCCTTAGCGGGAGAGAGTACAATGAGCAGTTCTTC.

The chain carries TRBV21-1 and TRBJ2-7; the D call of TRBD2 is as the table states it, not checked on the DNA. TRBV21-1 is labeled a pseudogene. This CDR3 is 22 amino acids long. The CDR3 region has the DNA TGTGCCAGCAGCAAAAAGGCTAGCGGGAGGGCCCTAGGGCATGTTATGTTTTGGGAGCAGTACTTC. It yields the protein CASSKKASGRALGHVMFWEQYF.

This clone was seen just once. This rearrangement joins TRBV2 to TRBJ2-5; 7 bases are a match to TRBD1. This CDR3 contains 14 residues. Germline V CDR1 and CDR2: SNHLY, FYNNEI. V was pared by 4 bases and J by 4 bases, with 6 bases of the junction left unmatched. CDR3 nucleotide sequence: TGTGCCAGCAGTGCGCTGACAGGGTCAGAGACCCAGTACTTC. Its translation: CASSALTGSETQYF.

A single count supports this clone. CDR3 sequence reads: CASSQEGGGAAGGPKDTQYF. The CDR3 DNA reads as TGTGCCAGCAGCCAGGAGGGTGGAGGTGCAGCGGGAGGGCCAAAAGATACGCAGTATTTT. The chain is built from TRBV14 and TRBJ2-3, with TRBD2 matching 10 bases. The CDR3 is made up of 20 amino acids. From germline, CDR1 is SGHDN and CDR2 FVKESK. V was clipped by 3 bases and J by 5 bases; unmatched bases: 20.

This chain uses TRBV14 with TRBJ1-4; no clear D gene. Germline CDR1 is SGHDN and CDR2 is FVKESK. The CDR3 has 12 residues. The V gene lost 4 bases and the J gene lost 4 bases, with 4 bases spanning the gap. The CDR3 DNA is TGTGCCAGCAGCCGCCATAATGAAAAACTGTTTTTT. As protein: CASSRHNEKLFF.

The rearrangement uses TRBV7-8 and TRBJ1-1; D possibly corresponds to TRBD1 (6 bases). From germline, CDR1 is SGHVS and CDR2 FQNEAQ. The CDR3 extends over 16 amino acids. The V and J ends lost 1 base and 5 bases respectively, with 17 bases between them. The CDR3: CASSLEGRGERTEAFF. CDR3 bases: TGTGCCAGCAGCTTAGAGGGTAGGGGGGAGAGAACTGAAGCTTTCTTT.

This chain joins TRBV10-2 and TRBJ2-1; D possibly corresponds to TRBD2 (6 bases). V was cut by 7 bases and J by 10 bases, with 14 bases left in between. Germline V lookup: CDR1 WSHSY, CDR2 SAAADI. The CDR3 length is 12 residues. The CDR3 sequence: CASKERVGEQFF. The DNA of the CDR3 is TGCGCCAGCAAGGAGCGGGTAGGCGAGCAGTTCTTC.